Listed here is a single TCR beta chain. What it binds is unknown. Healthy bone marrow donors made up the donors. The source of the sample is a study of cytomegalovirus exposure and HLA in healthy donors. General observations from the study: Clonal expansion was found to be greater in HLA-associated TCR beta chains than in equally common others in a later analysis.

With 0 bases removed from V and 2 bases from J, the gap between germline ends came to 12 bases. Per the germline V gene, CDR1 is SGHRS and CDR2 is YFSETQ. The CDR3 covers 16 residues. Both 60 Vbeta primers and 13 Jbeta primers went into the PCR. The method was immunoSEQ multiplex PCR; TCRdb's version includes in-frame clones alone and lacks a portion of them. The sample shows hundreds of thousands of clones, about 90% of them seen only once. This chain uses TRBV5-1 with TRBJ1-5; D is possibly TRBD1 (5 bases). The sequence was collected from a woman younger than 35 in good health and CMV-seronegative. The sequenced sample consisted of PBMCs. The CDR3 loop reads CASSLDGWGGNQPQHF. CDR3 bases: TGCGCCAGCAGCTTGGACGGTTGGGGGGGCAATCAGCCCCAGCATTTT.